The clone carrying this T cell receptor beta chain has ten or more counts. The sample originates from a study of CXCR3 chemokines and chemotherapy response in bladder cancer. TCRdb used MiXCR to reprocess the PCR reads, holding one entry per CDR3 protein. Here the sample spans about 8,100 distinct CDR3 sequences, around 12% being singletons. There are 12 residues in the CDR3. The junction had 6 bases not matched to a gene; V was cut back by 5 bases and J by 7 bases. Germline CDR1 and CDR2: SQVTM and ANQGSEA. V usage is TRBV29-1 and J usage is TRBJ1-2, with 8 nucleotides matching TRBD1. This clonotype was sampled from a human donor with bladder cancer that responded to neoadjuvant chemotherapy. This material was acquired from a patient whose treatment included neoadjuvant chemotherapy. The CDR3 region is CSVLQGGGGYTF. In nucleotides, the CDR3 is TGCAGCGTTTTACAGGGGGGTGGTGGCTACACCTTC.